This is a list of T cell receptor beta chains from one sample in a study of blood T cells in healthy people across ages. TCRdb analysed the 5' RACE reads with MiXCR anew, one entry per CDR3 protein. The sample yields around 1.5 million distinct CDR3 sequences, around two fifths seen once. Sequencing was done on a sample of blood. Receptors were obtained from a woman aged 18-30 years in good health. Each CDR3 is given with its conserved first and last residue. The D gene is left open where the match is weak. Some rows mark clone size as missing; the rest say once, few, many or name a class of expanded clone.

CDR3 DNA: TGCGCCAGCAGCTACAGACAAGAGACCCAGTACTTC
CDR3 protein: CASSYRQETQYF
D gene: NA
J gene: TRBJ2-5
V gene: TRBV5-1
clone size: once

CDR3 DNA: TGCGCCAGCAGTGTAACCGGGAGCGGTGAGACCCAGTACTTC
CDR3 protein: CASSVTGSGETQYF
D gene: NA
J gene: TRBJ2-5
V gene: TRBV10-2
clone size: few

CDR3 DNA: TGTGCCAGCAGCCAAGATCTAGCGGGATCCTACAATGAGCAGTTCTTC
CDR3 protein: CASSQDLAGSYNEQFF
D gene: TRBD2
J gene: TRBJ2-1
V gene: TRBV4-2
clone size: many

CDR3 DNA: TGTGCCACCAGCAGGGATCTCGGAGGGGGGGGTCGCCAGGGGGATACGCAGTATTTT
CDR3 protein: CATSRDLGGGGRQGDTQYF
D gene: NA
J gene: TRBJ2-3
V gene: TRBV15
clone size: NA

CDR3 DNA: TGTGCCAGCCGGGGAATAAACACCGGGGAGCTGTTTTTT
CDR3 protein: CASRGINTGELFF
D gene: NA
J gene: TRBJ2-2
V gene: TRBV9
clone size: NA

CDR3 DNA: TGTGCCAGCAGTTTACAGGGGGGGTTTGCTGACACTGAAGCTTTCTTT
CDR3 protein: CASSLQGGFADTEAFF
D gene: TRBD1
J gene: TRBJ1-1
V gene: TRBV28
clone size: once

CDR3 DNA: TGCGCCAGCAGCCAGGTGACTAGCGGGGGAGCCAACACCGGGGAGCTGTTTTTT
CDR3 protein: CASSQVTSGGANTGELFF
D gene: TRBD2
J gene: TRBJ2-2
V gene: TRBV4-1
clone size: NA

CDR3 DNA: TGTGCCAGCAGCTTAGGATGGACAGGGGCCCAAGAGACCCAGTACTTC
CDR3 protein: CASSLGWTGAQETQYF
D gene: TRBD1
J gene: TRBJ2-5
V gene: TRBV7-2
clone size: NA

CDR3 DNA: TGCAGTGCCAGGGTAGGGGGGGTCTTCGAGCAGTACTTC
CDR3 protein: CSARVGGVFEQYF
D gene: NA
J gene: TRBJ2-7
V gene: TRBV20-1
clone size: few

CDR3 DNA: TGTGCCATCCAGGCGGGGAGTGAAGAGACCCAGTACTTC
CDR3 protein: CAIQAGSEETQYF
D gene: NA
J gene: TRBJ2-5
V gene: TRBV10-3
clone size: many

CDR3 DNA: TGTGCCAGCGGGTTTTCGCCCGGCTGGACGGCTCAGGGCTACACCTTC
CDR3 protein: CASGFSPGWTAQGYTF
D gene: NA
J gene: TRBJ1-2
V gene: TRBV27
clone size: NA

CDR3 DNA: TGTGCCAGCAGTTTATCGTGGCTAGCGGCTAGCACAGATACGCAGTATTTT
CDR3 protein: CASSLSWLAASTDTQYF
D gene: TRBD2
J gene: TRBJ2-3
V gene: TRBV27
clone size: NA

CDR3 DNA: TGCAGTGCTAGAGCGCTACAGGGTCCAGGTGGAGAGACCCAGTACTTC
CDR3 protein: CSARALQGPGGETQYF
D gene: NA
J gene: TRBJ2-5
V gene: TRBV20-1
clone size: NA

CDR3 DNA: TGTGCCTGGACTTCCGCGAATCAGCCCCAGCATTTT
CDR3 protein: CAWTSANQPQHF
D gene: NA
J gene: TRBJ1-5
V gene: TRBV30
clone size: few

CDR3 DNA: TGTGCCAGCAGATTGGCGGCAGCGAACACCGGGGAGCTGTTTTTT
CDR3 protein: CASRLAAANTGELFF
D gene: NA
J gene: TRBJ2-2
V gene: TRBV12-3/TRBV12-4
clone size: NA

CDR3 DNA: TGTGCCAGCAGGCAACCCGGACAGGGACCATATGGCTACACCTTC
CDR3 protein: CASRQPGQGPYGYTF
D gene: TRBD1
J gene: TRBJ1-2
V gene: TRBV6-1
clone size: NA

CDR3 DNA: TGTGCCAGCAGCTTAGTGGCGAGCGCCACTGAAGCTTTCTTT
CDR3 protein: CASSLVASATEAFF
D gene: NA
J gene: TRBJ1-1
V gene: TRBV7-2
clone size: NA

CDR3 DNA: TGCGCCAGCAGCCTCGGTAGGGTTAGCGGGGCGTCCCATGAGCAGTACTTC
CDR3 protein: CASSLGRVSGASHEQYF
D gene: TRBD2
J gene: TRBJ2-7
V gene: TRBV4-1
clone size: NA

CDR3 DNA: TGTGCCAGCGGCTTAGATGGGGCAGCTGATACGCAGTATTTT
CDR3 protein: CASGLDGAADTQYF
D gene: NA
J gene: TRBJ2-3
V gene: TRBV9
clone size: NA

CDR3 DNA: TGCAGTGCTCCACACCAGGGGAGCCCCCAGCATTTT
CDR3 protein: CSAPHQGSPQHF
D gene: NA
J gene: TRBJ1-5
V gene: TRBV20-1
clone size: NA

CDR3 DNA: TGTGCCAGCAGTCGGACCTTATGGTTGGGGGAGCTGTTTTTT
CDR3 protein: CASSRTLWLGELFF
D gene: NA
J gene: TRBJ2-2
V gene: TRBV6-5
clone size: few

CDR3 DNA: TGCAGCGCCAACAGGGGTACGGGCTACGAGCAGTACTTC
CDR3 protein: CSANRGTGYEQYF
D gene: TRBD1
J gene: TRBJ2-7
V gene: TRBV29-1
clone size: few

CDR3 DNA: TGCAGTGCTAGTCCCATTAACTCCTACGAGCAGTACTTC
CDR3 protein: CSASPINSYEQYF
D gene: NA
J gene: TRBJ2-7
V gene: TRBV20-1
clone size: NA

CDR3 DNA: TGTGCCTGGAGTTACTCTCGATGGGAGCAGTACTTC
CDR3 protein: CAWSYSRWEQYF
D gene: NA
J gene: TRBJ2-7
V gene: TRBV30
clone size: NA